The clone carrying this TCR beta chain was seen only a few times. The antigen remains undetermined. This entry comes from a study of T cell repertoires in cytomegalovirus infection. Looking at the study overall: Use of recently identified HLA-C-restricted and well-studied HLA-B-restricted CMV epitopes was part of the study. The public TCR beta signatures pointed to both CMV infection and matching HLA type.

Using its own MiXCR run on the reads, TCRdb lists one record per CDR3 protein. The repertoire holds about 920,000 distinct CDR3 sequences, with about a third as singletons. Germline V gene data show CDR1 as MNHEY and CDR2 as SVGEGT. The CDR3 length is 15 residues. The ends lost 8 bases at V and 1 base at J; junction bases unmatched: 7. Study results and caveats: Summed frequency of public TCR beta families distinguished CMV carriers with the relevant HLA. CMV-specific HLA-C-restricted TCR beta clonotypes dominated the ex vivo response.

The origin of this receptor is a human donor in good health (CMV status not recorded). Some clones in this sample may be carry-over from other donors' samples. Sequences were derived from cultured CD8+ T cells from PBMCs, sampled from culture after CMV antigen stimulation. The rearrangement uses TRBV6-2 or TRBV6-3 and TRBJ2-5; TRBD2 aligns across 10 bases. The chain's CDR3 is CASRSGGAPQETQYF. The CDR3 bases are TGTGCCAGCCGAAGCGGGGGGGCGCCCCAAGAGACCCAGTACTTC.